The 5 T cell receptor beta chains reported below all come from one sample, sequenced in a study of shared clonotypes between healthy human individuals. Measured with immunoSEQ multiplex PCR; TCRdb has only the in-frame clones, and not every one. The sample records under 1,100,000 clones, 70% to 80% being singletons. Sequenced input: memory CD4+ T cells sorted from blood. Stated subset: CD45RA-negative fraction. These receptors all stem from a man between 18 and 29 years old in good health.

This chain connects TRBV19 to TRBJ2-1; 12 bases agree with TRBD2. The CDR3 has 17 amino acids. After removal of 1 base from V and 10 bases from J, the junction contained 11 bases not matched to a gene. Germline V CDR1 and CDR2: LNHDA, SQIVND (reference sequence). The CDR3, as DNA: TGTGCCAGTAGTATAGTTTCGTCGACTAGCGGGGGATACGAGCAGTTCTTC. Protein sequence: CASSIVSSTSGGYEQFF.

The chain links TRBV6-1 to TRBJ1-4; possibly TRBD1 for D (5 bases). In germline, CDR1 is MNHNS, CDR2 SASEGT. The CDR3 extends over 15 amino acids. V was shortened by 6 bases and J by 5 bases, with 16 bases between the two germline ends. The CDR3, as DNA: TGTGCCAGCAGGAGGGACTCGGGGGAGAATGAAAAACTGTTTTTT. Its translation is CASRRDSGENEKLFF.

CDR3 DNA: TGTGCCTGGGGCACCGGGCAGGGAAATTCACCCCTCCACTTT. Translation: CAWGTGQGNSPLHF. This rearrangement joins TRBV30 to TRBJ1-6, with D possibly being TRBD1 (5 bases). Germline lookup yields CDR1 GTSNPN and CDR2 SVGIG (reference sequence). V lost 5 bases and J 7 bases, leaving 15 bases between the germline ends. The CDR3 covers 14 residues.

The chain combines TRBV6-6 with TRBJ1-5, with a weak D call TRBD1 (5 bases). CDR1 MNHNY and CDR2 SVGAGI come from the germline V gene (reference sequence). Trimming stripped 2 bases from V and 5 bases from J, with 10 bases between. This CDR3 contains 14 residues. The CDR3 nucleotides are TGTGCCAGCAGTTACATGGACAAATATCAGCCCCAGCATTTT. This translates into CASSYMDKYQPQHF.

CDR3 sequence reads: CASSPRLAGAHEQYF. As DNA, the CDR3 is TGTGCCAGCTCACCGCGACTAGCGGGAGCCCACGAGCAGTACTTC. The chain is built from TRBV18 and TRBJ2-7, with 12 nucleotides matching TRBD2. Germline V gene sequence: CDR1 KGHSH, CDR2 LQKENI. The CDR3 loop spans 15 amino acids. V dropped 3 bases and J dropped 5; count of bases not matched to a gene: 5.